Sequencing of this T cell receptor (beta chain) was carried out in a study of cytomegalovirus exposure and HLA in healthy donors. Germline V gives CDR1 KGHSH, CDR2 LQKENI. The V gene end was trimmed by 1 base and the J gene end by 3 bases; junction bases not matched to a gene: 3. The CDR3 totals 15 residues. The PCR made use of 60 Vbeta and 13 Jbeta primers. Sequencing used immunoSEQ multiplex PCR; TCRdb keeps in-frame clones, though not all of them. Of about 160,000 clones listed, 81% are singletons. Study-level points and caveats: Indistinguishable V segments, including TRBV6-2 and TRBV6-3, were excluded.

In regard to this clone: Its specificity is not known.

Sequenced material: PBMCs. The sequence came from a man aged 50 to 60 in good health and CMV-seropositive. The chain employs TRBV18 and TRBJ2-5; 9 bases agree with TRBD2. The CDR3 spells CASSPRPSGEETQYF. The CDR3 bases are TGTGCCAGCTCACCACGTCCTAGCGGGGAAGAGACCCAGTACTTC.